This T cell receptor (beta chain) came from a study of T cell responses to AZD1222 COVID-19 vaccine. Study results and limitations: Spike was spanned by vaccine-associated CD4 TCRs, with dominance at 160-218 and 743-854. Elevations in Spike-specific TCR breadth and depth followed administration of two AZD1222 doses. Scientists sampled the repertoires only once the peak T cell response had passed. Possibly, clonal diversity was underestimated; donors were largely white British and included more females.

Notes on this clone: Antigen unknown.

From germline, CDR1 is MGHRA and CDR2 YSYEKL. V was trimmed by 5 bases and J by 3 bases, leaving 14 bases between them. This CDR3 has 14 residues. Profiled with immunoSEQ multiplex PCR; TCRdb holds only in-frame clones, not every one. Of around 87,000 clones listed, under 90% were seen once; the top ten hold approximately 10%. The sequence came from an adult in good health. The chain combines TRBV4-1 with TRBJ2-7; maybe TRBD1 (5 bases). Here the sequenced sample was peripheral blood, taken on day 0 of AZD1222 vaccination. CDR3 bases: TGCGCCAGCAGCGAAGGGGCGGTGTTCTACGAGCAGTACTTC. Protein: CASSEGAVFYEQYF.